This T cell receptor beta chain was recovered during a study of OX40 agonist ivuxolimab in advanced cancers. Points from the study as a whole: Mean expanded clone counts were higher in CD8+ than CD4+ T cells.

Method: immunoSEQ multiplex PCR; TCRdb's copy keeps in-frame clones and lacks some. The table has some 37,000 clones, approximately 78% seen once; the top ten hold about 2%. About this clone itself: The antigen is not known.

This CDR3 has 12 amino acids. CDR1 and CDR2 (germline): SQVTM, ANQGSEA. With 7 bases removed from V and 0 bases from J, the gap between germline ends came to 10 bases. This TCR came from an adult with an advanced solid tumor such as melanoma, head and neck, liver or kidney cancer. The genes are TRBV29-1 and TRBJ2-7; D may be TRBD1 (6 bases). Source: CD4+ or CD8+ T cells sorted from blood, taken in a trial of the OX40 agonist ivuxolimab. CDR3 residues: CSAGQSSYEQYF. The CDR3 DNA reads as TGCAGCGCCGGACAGTCCTCCTACGAGCAGTACTTC.